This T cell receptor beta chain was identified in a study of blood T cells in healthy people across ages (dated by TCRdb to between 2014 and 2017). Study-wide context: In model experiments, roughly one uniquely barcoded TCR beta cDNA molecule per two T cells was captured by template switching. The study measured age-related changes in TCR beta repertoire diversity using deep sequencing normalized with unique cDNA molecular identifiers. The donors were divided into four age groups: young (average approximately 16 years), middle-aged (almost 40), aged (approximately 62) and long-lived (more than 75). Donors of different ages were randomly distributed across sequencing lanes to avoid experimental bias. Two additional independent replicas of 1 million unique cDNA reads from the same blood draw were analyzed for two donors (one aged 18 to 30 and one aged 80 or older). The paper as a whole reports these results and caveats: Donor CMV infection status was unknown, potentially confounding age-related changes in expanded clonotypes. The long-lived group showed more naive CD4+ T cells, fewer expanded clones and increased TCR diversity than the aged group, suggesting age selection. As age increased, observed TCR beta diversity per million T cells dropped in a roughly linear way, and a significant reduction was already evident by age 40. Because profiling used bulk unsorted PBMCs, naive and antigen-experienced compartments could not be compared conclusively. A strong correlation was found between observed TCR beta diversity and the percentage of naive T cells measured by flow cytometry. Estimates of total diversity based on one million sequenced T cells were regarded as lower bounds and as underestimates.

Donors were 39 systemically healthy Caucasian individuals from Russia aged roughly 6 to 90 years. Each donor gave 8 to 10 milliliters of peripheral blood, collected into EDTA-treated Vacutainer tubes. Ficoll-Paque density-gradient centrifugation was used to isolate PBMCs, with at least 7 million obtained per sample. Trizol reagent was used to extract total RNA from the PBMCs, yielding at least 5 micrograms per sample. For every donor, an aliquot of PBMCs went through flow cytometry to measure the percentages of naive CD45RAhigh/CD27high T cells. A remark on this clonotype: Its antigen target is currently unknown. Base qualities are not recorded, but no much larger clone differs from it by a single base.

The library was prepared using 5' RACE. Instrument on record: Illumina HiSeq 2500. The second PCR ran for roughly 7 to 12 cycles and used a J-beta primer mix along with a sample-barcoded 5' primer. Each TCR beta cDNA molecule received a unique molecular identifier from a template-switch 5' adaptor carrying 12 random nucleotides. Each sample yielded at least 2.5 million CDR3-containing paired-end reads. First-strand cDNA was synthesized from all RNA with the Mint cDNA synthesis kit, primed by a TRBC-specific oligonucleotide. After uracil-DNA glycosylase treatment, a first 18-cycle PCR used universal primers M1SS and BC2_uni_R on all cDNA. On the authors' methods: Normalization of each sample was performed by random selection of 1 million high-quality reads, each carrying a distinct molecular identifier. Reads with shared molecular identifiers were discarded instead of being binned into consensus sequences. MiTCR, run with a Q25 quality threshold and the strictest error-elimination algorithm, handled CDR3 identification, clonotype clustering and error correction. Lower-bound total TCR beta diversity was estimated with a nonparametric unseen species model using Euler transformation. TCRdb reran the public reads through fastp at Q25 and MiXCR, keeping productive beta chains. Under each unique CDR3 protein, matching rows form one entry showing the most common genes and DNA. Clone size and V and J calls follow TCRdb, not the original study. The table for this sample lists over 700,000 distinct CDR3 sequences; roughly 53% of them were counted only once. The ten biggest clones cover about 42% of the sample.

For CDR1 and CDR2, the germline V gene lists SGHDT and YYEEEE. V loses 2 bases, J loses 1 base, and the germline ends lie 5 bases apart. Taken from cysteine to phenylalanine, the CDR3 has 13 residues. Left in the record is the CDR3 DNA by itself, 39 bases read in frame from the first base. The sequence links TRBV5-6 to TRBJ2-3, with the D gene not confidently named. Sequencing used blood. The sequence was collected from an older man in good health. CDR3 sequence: CASSLLRTDTQYF. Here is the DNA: TGTGCCAGCAGCTTACTCCGCACAGATACGCAGTATTTT. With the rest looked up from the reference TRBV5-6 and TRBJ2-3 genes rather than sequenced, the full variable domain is DAGVTQSPTHLIKTRGQQVTLRCSPKSGHDTVSWYQQALGQGPQFIFQYYEEEERQRGNFPDRFSGHQFPNYSSELNVNALLLGDSALYLCASSLLRTDTQYFGPGTRLTVL.